This entry describes one T cell receptor (beta chain). Its antigen remains unknown. The sample originates from a study of cytomegalovirus exposure and HLA in healthy donors. Background on the study: Later, an analysis reported that the 120 or so validation repertoires had used the same platform as the roughly 700 first-cohort repertoires.

Study outcomes and limitations: First-cohort TCR clusters tended to co-occur in the approximately 130 validation repertoires, a later analysis found.

TCRdb's copy holds only in-frame clones and misses some; the assay was immunoSEQ multiplex PCR. This sample yields a few hundred thousand clones, of which roughly 88% are seen a single time; 2.9% belongs to the top ten. The sample was PBMCs. This clonotype originated in a young woman in good health and CMV-seronegative.

CDR3 loop: CAISVFEVDTGELFF. CDR3 nucleotide sequence: TGTGCCATCAGTGTCTTCGAGGTTGACACCGGGGAGCTGTTTTTT. This rearrangement joins TRBV10-3 to TRBJ2-2, with D unresolved. The CDR3 extends over 15 amino acids. Germline-derived CDR1 and CDR2 are ENHRY and SYGVKD. The V end was cut by 4 bases, the J end by 3 bases, with 12 bases between.